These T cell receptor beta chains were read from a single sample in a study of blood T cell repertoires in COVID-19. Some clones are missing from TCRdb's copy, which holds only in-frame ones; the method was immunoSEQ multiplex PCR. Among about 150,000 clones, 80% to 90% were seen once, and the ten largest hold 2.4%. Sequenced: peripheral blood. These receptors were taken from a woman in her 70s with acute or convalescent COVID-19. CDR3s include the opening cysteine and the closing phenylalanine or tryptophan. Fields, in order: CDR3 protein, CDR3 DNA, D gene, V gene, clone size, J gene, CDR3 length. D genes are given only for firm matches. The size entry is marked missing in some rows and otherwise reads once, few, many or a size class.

CDR3: CASSLKMRSSGNTIYF
DNA: TGTGCCAGCAGCTTAAAGATGCGTAGCTCTGGAAACACCATATATTTT
D: -
V: TRBV7-2
size: -
J: TRBJ1-3
length: 16

CDR3: CASRLGNVGTPGPNEKLFF
DNA: TGTGCCAGTAGATTGGGGAATGTCGGGACACCTGGCCCTAATGAAAAACTGTTTTTT
D: -
V: TRBV19
size: -
J: TRBJ1-4
length: 19

CDR3: CASSTTGFTEAFF
DNA: TGTGCCAGCAGCACAACAGGGTTTACTGAAGCTTTCTTT
D: -
V: TRBV27
size: -
J: TRBJ1-1
length: 13

CDR3: CASSVLAGAQGDIQYF
DNA: TGTGCCAGCAGCGTCCTAGCGGGGGCCCAGGGTGACATTCAGTACTTC
D: TRBD2
V: TRBV9
size: few
J: TRBJ2-4
length: 16

CDR3: CASSLSRDRVKETQYF
DNA: TGCGCCAGCAGTCTATCCCGGGACAGGGTTAAAGAGACCCAGTACTTC
D: TRBD1
V: TRBV4-1
size: -
J: TRBJ2-5
length: 16

CDR3: CASSLRSWTGGTEKLFF
DNA: TGTGCCAGCAGCCTTAGGTCCTGGACAGGGGGGACGGAAAAACTGTTTTTT
D: TRBD1
V: TRBV11-2
size: -
J: TRBJ1-4
length: 17

CDR3: CASSPRGQGGGNEKLFF
DNA: TGTGCCAGCTCACCACGAGGACAGGGGGGAGGTAATGAAAAACTGTTTTTT
D: TRBD1
V: TRBV18
size: once
J: TRBJ1-4
length: 17

CDR3: CASSQGALNTEAFF
DNA: TGTGCCAGCAGTCAGGGGGCGCTTAACACTGAAGCTTTCTTT
D: TRBD1
V: TRBV2
size: -
J: TRBJ1-1
length: 14

CDR3: CASSVGVAGAQETQYF
DNA: TGTGCCAGCAGCGTAGGTGTAGCGGGGGCACAAGAGACCCAGTACTTC
D: TRBD2
V: TRBV9
size: -
J: TRBJ2-5
length: 16

CDR3: CASRTTGFRNEQFF
DNA: TGTGCCAGCAGGACGACAGGGTTTCGGAATGAGCAGTTCTTC
D: TRBD1
V: TRBV6-5
size: -
J: TRBJ2-1
length: 14

CDR3: CAWSRGRTGSGANVLTF
DNA: TGTGCCTGGAGTCGGGGAAGGACAGGTTCTGGGGCCAACGTCCTGACTTTC
D: TRBD1
V: TRBV30
size: -
J: TRBJ2-6
length: 17

CDR3: CASRAGHNSNQPQHF
DNA: TGTGCCAGCAGAGCGGGACACAATAGCAATCAGCCCCAGCATTTT
D: -
V: TRBV6-5
size: -
J: TRBJ1-5
length: 15

CDR3: CASSTDRGSTFF
DNA: TGTGCCAGCAGTACAGACAGGGGGTCTACCTTCTTT
D: TRBD1
V: TRBV6-6
size: -
J: TRBJ1-1
length: 12

CDR3: CASSLGAGNEKLFF
DNA: TGTGCCAGCAGCTTAGGGGCAGGTAATGAAAAACTGTTTTTT
D: -
V: TRBV13
size: -
J: TRBJ1-4
length: 14

CDR3: CASRTGGNEKLFF
DNA: TGTGCCAGCAGGACAGGGGGGAATGAAAAACTGTTTTTT
D: TRBD1
V: TRBV6-5
size: -
J: TRBJ1-4
length: 13

CDR3: CASSSPAATSGNTIYF
DNA: TGTGCCAGCAGTTCGCCGGCGGCCACCTCTGGAAACACCATATATTTT
D: -
V: TRBV28
size: -
J: TRBJ1-3
length: 16

CDR3: CAISVLQGTYEQYF
DNA: TGTGCCATCAGTGTATTACAGGGTACCTACGAGCAGTACTTC
D: -
V: TRBV10-3
size: -
J: TRBJ2-7
length: 14

CDR3: CASSGDRDNSPLHF
DNA: TGTGCCAGCAGCGGGGACAGGGACAATTCACCCCTCCACTTT
D: TRBD1
V: TRBV7-9
size: -
J: TRBJ1-6
length: 14

CDR3: CASSGAREGANTQYF
DNA: TGTGCCAGCAGCGGAGCTAGAGAGGGTGCAAATACGCAGTATTTT
D: -
V: TRBV6-5
size: -
J: TRBJ2-3
length: 15

CDR3: CAWRNTGGYTF
DNA: TGTGCCTGGAGAAATACGGGTGGCTACACCTTC
D: -
V: TRBV30
size: -
J: TRBJ1-2
length: 11

CDR3: CAWSVGGGNQPQHF
DNA: TGTGCCTGGAGTGTAGGCGGAGGGAATCAGCCCCAGCATTTT
D: -
V: TRBV30
size: few
J: TRBJ1-5
length: 14

CDR3: CASSTGLGVTDTQYF
DNA: TGTGCCAGTAGTACGGGACTAGGGGTGACAGATACGCAGTATTTT
D: TRBD2
V: TRBV19
size: -
J: TRBJ2-3
length: 15

CDR3: CAWRTQGAGAQYF
DNA: TGTGCCTGGAGGACTCAGGGGGCCGGTGCCCAGTACTTC
D: TRBD1
V: TRBV30
size: -
J: TRBJ2-5
length: 13

CDR3: CASSARQGGQSEAFF
DNA: TGTGCCAGCAGCGCCAGACAGGGTGGGCAGAGTGAAGCTTTCTTT
D: TRBD1
V: TRBV5-6
size: -
J: TRBJ1-1
length: 15

CDR3: CASSLGLTEAFF
DNA: TGTGCCAGCAGCTTAGGACTCACTGAAGCTTTCTTT
D: -
V: TRBV7-9
size: -
J: TRBJ1-1
length: 12

CDR3: CASSSGGSVDTQYF
DNA: TGTGCCAGCAGCTCCGGAGGGAGTGTAGATACGCAGTATTTT
D: -
V: TRBV7-3
size: -
J: TRBJ2-3
length: 14

CDR3: CASSFGSGGVNEQFF
DNA: TGTGCCAGCAGCTTCGGGTCGGGGGGAGTCAATGAGCAGTTCTTC
D: TRBD2
V: TRBV11-1
size: -
J: TRBJ2-1
length: 15